The clone carrying this TCR beta chain was seen only once. Co-extraction of both nucleic acids (RNA and DNA) used about 20-34 mg of unsorted bulk tissue. The sample comes from a study of tumor-infiltrating lymphocytes in primary liver carcinoma. Priming with a constant-region primer yielded TCR beta cDNA from 450 to 600 ng total RNA. Investigators got TCR beta libraries out of three nested multiplex PCR rounds, done with slightly modified ARM-PCR. Each CDR3 protein is one row after TCRdb ran MiXCR on the multiplex PCR reads. Of tens of thousands of distinct CDR3 sequences listed, around 77% are singletons. This TCR was recovered from a woman aged 25-40 years with primary liver carcinoma and hepatitis B virus infection. The sequencing input was liver tumor tissue from sampling region 5. Subset defined: tumor region T5, tumor centre.

CDR3 sequence: CASIRLVVGYEQFF. CDR3 bases: TGTGCCAGCATCCGACTAGTGGTGGGGTATGAGCAGTTCTTC. The chain employs TRBV11-3 and TRBJ2-1; TRBD2 might be the D (6 bases). The CDR3 is 14 residues long. CDR1 and CDR2 from the germline V gene are SGHNT and YENEEA. V was trimmed by 7 bases and J by 8 bases, leaving 18 bases between them.